One sample yielded the 26 T cell receptor beta chains listed below, sequenced in a study of blood T cell repertoires in COVID-19 (TCRdb year 2020). Library generation was performed with the immunoSEQ multiplex PCR assay. The table comes from immuneACCESS by way of TCRdb, which keeps in-frame sequences with V and J called. Part of the clones is missing from these tables; in studies checked, under half for an unresolved V gene and the rest for unknown reasons. A total of around 46,000 clones appear in this sample, 60% to 80% of them only once. The ten top clones hold about 18% of the sample. What was sequenced was peripheral blood. The receptor set was obtained from a human donor with active or convalescent COVID-19. The donor label of this sample is uncertain.

CDR3 DNA: TGTGCCAGCAGTGACTCCGGGACAGCAACCTACGAGCAGTACTTC. It yields the protein CASSDSGTATYEQYF. The genes are TRBV28 and TRBJ2-7, with TRBD1 identical over 7 bases. Germline CDR1 reads MDHEN; CDR2 reads SYDVKM. Trimming cost V 5 bases and J 2 bases; bases outside gene matches: 9. The CDR3 is 15 residues long.

V usage is TRBV4-3 and J usage is TRBJ2-1; tentative D call: TRBD1 (6 bases). Trimming pared 0 bases from V and 15 bases from J, leaving 21 bases between. The CDR3 runs 15 residues. The germline V gene encodes CDR1 LGHNA and CDR2 YSLEER. The CDR3 DNA is TGCGCCAGCAGCCAAGAAAGGACAGCAACCCTCCGAGCGTTCTTC. Amino acids: CASSQERTATLRAFF.

This chain links TRBV2 with TRBJ2-7; D ambiguous. The CDR3 is 12 amino acids. Per the germline V gene, CDR1 is SNHLY and CDR2 is FYNNEI. V was pared by 7 bases and J by 2 bases, with 9 bases between. The DNA of the CDR3 is TGTGCCAGCAATCCGGGTACCTACGAGCAGTACTTC. Protein product: CASNPGTYEQYF.

V usage is TRBV9 and J usage is TRBJ1-2; D gene uncertain. V lost 4 bases to trimming and J lost 8 bases, with 12 bases between them. There are 12 residues in the CDR3. Germline CDR1 reads SGDLS; CDR2 reads YYNGEE. The CDR3 DNA follows: TGTGCCAGCAGCCCCCGCTTCAGGGGCTACACCTTC. As protein: CASSPRFRGYTF.

The table lists this clone with many counts. V usage is TRBV2 and J usage is TRBJ1-5, with a possible D match to TRBD1 (6 bases). The CDR3 consists of 14 residues. Germline values: CDR1 SNHLY, CDR2 FYNNEI. V was pared by 5 bases and J by 5 bases, with 13 bases between. CDR3 in amino acids: CASSTQGTYQPQHF. The CDR3 coding sequence is TGTGCCAGCAGTACTCAGGGGACCTATCAGCCCCAGCATTTT.

This clone was found a few times. J is TRBJ1-6 and V is TRBV5-1; D may be TRBD1 (5 bases). Trimming removed 4 bases at V and 2 bases at J, with 13 bases between. Germline CDR1 is SGHRS and CDR2 is YFSETQ. This CDR3 has 16 residues. The CDR3 region has the DNA TGCGCCAGCAGCCCTACGACAGTCACCTATAATTCACCCCTCCACTTT. The encoded protein is CASSPTTVTYNSPLHF.

The CDR3 here is CASSSGGGSAGSQPQHF. CDR3 coding DNA: TGCGCCAGCAGCTCCGGTGGCGGCTCGGCAGGGTCCCAGCCCCAGCATTTT. This chain joins TRBV5-1 and TRBJ1-5, with D perhaps TRBD1 (5 bases). The CDR3 length is 17 residues. Looked up from germline, CDR1 is SGHRS and CDR2 is YFSETQ. The V end was cut by 3 bases, the J end by 7 bases, with 23 bases between. Full variable domain (remainder filled in from reference TRBV5-1 and TRBJ1-5): KAGVTQTPRYLIKTRGQQVTLSCSPISGHRSVSWYQQTPGQGLQFLFEYFSETQRNKGNFPGRFSGRQFSNSRSEMNVSTLELGDSALYLCASSSGGGSAGSQPQHFGDGTRLSIL.

The genes are TRBV5-1 and TRBJ1-4; 9 bases match TRBD1. V gave up 4 bases and J gave up 8 bases; unmatched junction bases: 9. Germline V gene data show CDR1 as SGHRS and CDR2 as YFSETQ. The CDR3 runs 15 residues. The CDR3 DNA reads TGCGCCAGCAGCCGGACGGGACAGGGAAGGGAAAAACTGTTTTTT. Residues: CASSRTGQGREKLFF.

V and J are TRBV11-2 and TRBJ2-4; 7 bases fit TRBD1. V shed 6 bases and J 7 bases; nucleotides not matched to a gene: 6. This CDR3 is built from 13 residues. CDR1 is SGHAT and CDR2 is FQNNGV in the germline V gene. CDR3 residues: CASRRGRGNIQYF. DNA for the CDR3: TGTGCCAGCAGGAGGGGGCGCGGGAACATTCAGTACTTC.

The V and J genes are TRBV7-3 and TRBJ2-3; TRBD2 matches 15 bases. V was clipped by 2 bases and J by 0 bases; unmatched bases: 9. The CDR3 is made up of 20 amino acids. Germline V CDR1 and CDR2: SGHTA, FQGTGA. DNA for the CDR3: TGTGCCAGCAGCTTATCAGGGACTAGCGGGAGGATCGGGAGCACAGATACGCAGTATTTT. Translation: CASSLSGTSGRIGSTDTQYF.

This chain joins TRBV6-5 and TRBJ1-2; TRBD1 agrees at 10 bases. The CDR3 extends over 14 amino acids. The germline V gene has CDR1 MNHEY and CDR2 SVGAGI. The V gene end was trimmed by 2 bases and the J gene end by 4 bases; junction bases not matched to a gene: 1. CDR3 amino acids: CASSYGTGVYGYTF. The DNA for the CDR3 is TGTGCCAGCAGTTACGGGACAGGGGTCTATGGCTACACCTTC.

V is TRBV5-4 and J is TRBJ2-7; D might be TRBD1 (6 bases). V lost 0 bases and J lost 2, with 12 bases in between. This CDR3 comprises 15 residues. Per germline, CDR1 SGHNT and CDR2 YYREEE (reference sequence). The CDR3 spells CASSLVGALTYEQYF. CDR3 nucleotides: TGTGCCAGCAGCTTGGTGGGGGCCTTGACCTACGAGCAGTACTTC.

The chain couples TRBV4-2 to TRBJ2-1; maybe TRBD2 (6 bases). Germline CDR1 is LGHNA and CDR2 is YNFKEQ. Trimming cost V 5 bases and J 3 bases, with 11 bases left between them. This CDR3 is 14 amino acids long. Here the CDR3 reads CASSRSSVYNEQFF. The CDR3 region has the DNA TGTGCCAGCAGCAGATCTAGCGTCTACAATGAGCAGTTCTTC.

This rearrangement joins TRBV4-1 to TRBJ2-3, with TRBD2 matching 14 bases. V dropped 4 bases and J dropped 11; count of bases not matched to a gene: 8. Germline V gene data show CDR1 as MGHRA and CDR2 as YSYEKL. This CDR3 is 15 amino acids long. The CDR3 loop is CASSPGLAGAFWQYF. The CDR3 DNA is TGCGCCAGCAGCCCGGGACTAGCGGGGGCCTTTTGGCAGTATTTT.

The chain joins TRBV2 to TRBJ1-3; 7 nucleotides match TRBD1. V shed 3 bases, J shed 2 bases, and the junction held 4 bases outside the gene matches. The CDR3 has 15 amino acids. Germline values: CDR1 SNHLY, CDR2 FYNNEI. CDR3 sequence reads: CASSERGRTGNTIYF. CDR3 coding DNA: TGTGCCAGCAGTGAGAGGGGGCGGACTGGAAACACCATATATTTT.

V gene TRBV5-6 combines with J gene TRBJ2-7; 11 nucleotides align to TRBD1. V gave up 0 bases and J gave up 6 bases; unmatched junction bases: 5. The CDR3 totals 15 residues. Germline CDR1 and CDR2: SGHDT and YYEEEE. The CDR3 protein is CASSLGTGGFGEQYF. Written as DNA, the CDR3 is TGTGCCAGCAGCTTGGGGACAGGGGGCTTTGGCGAGCAGTACTTC.

The rearrangement joins TRBV20-1 to TRBJ1-2, with no clear D. This CDR3 has 9 residues. Germline V gene lookup returns CDR1 DFQATT and CDR2 SNEGSKA (reference sequence). CDR3 nucleotides: TGCAGCGTTAACTATGGCTACACCTTC. It translates to CSVNYGYTF.

The chain couples TRBV15 to TRBJ1-3; D gene unclear. Germline V gives CDR1 LNHNV, CDR2 YYDKDF (reference sequence). The CDR3 runs 14 residues. The germline V and J ends were trimmed by 3 bases and 4 bases, with 10 bases remaining between them. CDR3 in amino acids: CATSRGGGGNTIYF. As DNA, the CDR3 is TGTGCCACCAGCAGGGGAGGAGGAGGAAACACCATATATTTT.

This chain uses TRBV3-1 (or the pseudogene TRBV3-2) with TRBJ2-2, with D unresolved. V was shortened by 1 base and J by 3 bases, with 6 bases between the two germline ends. The germline gives CDR1 LGHDT, CDR2 YNNKEL (reference sequence). This CDR3 region has 14 residues. The CDR3 DNA is TGTGCCAGCAGCCAAGTGTCAGACACCGGGGAGCTGTTTTTT. Translation: CASSQVSDTGELFF.

This sequence joins TRBV11-2 and TRBJ2-7; unclear D gene. The length of the CDR3 is 12 residues. The germline CDR1 and CDR2 sequences are SGHAT and FQNNGV. V lost 1 base to trimming and J lost 3 bases, with 4 bases between them. The CDR3, as DNA: TGTGCCAGCAGCTTAGTCGGCTACGAGCAGTACTTC. Its protein product is CASSLVGYEQYF.

There are many counts of this clone. V gene TRBV7-9 combines with J gene TRBJ2-1, with a weak D call TRBD1 (8 bases). With 4 bases removed from V and 9 bases from J, the gap between germline ends came to 22 bases. The CDR3 is made up of 16 amino acids. Per the germline V gene, CDR1 is SEHNR and CDR2 is FQNEAQ (reference sequence). CDR3 loop: CASSSGQGGNLGEQFF. As DNA, the CDR3 is TGTGCCAGCAGCTCCGGACAGGGAGGGAATTTAGGTGAGCAGTTCTTC.

The rearrangement links TRBV7-2 to TRBJ1-5; D remains unclear. The CDR3 covers 12 residues. The V gene lost 5 bases and the J gene lost 4 bases, with 6 bases spanning the gap. Germline assignment: CDR1 SGHTA and CDR2 FQGNSA. CDR3 bases: TGTGCCAGCAGCGCGGGGAATCAGCCCCAGCATTTT. This translates into CASSAGNQPQHF.

This chain joins TRBV4-3 and TRBJ2-6; D uncertain. This CDR3 is built from 14 residues. CDR1 and CDR2 from the germline V gene are LGHNA and YSLEER. Trimming shortened V by 4 bases and J by 0 bases, and 4 bases separated the two germline ends. CDR3 residues: CASSRDSGANVLTF. CDR3 in DNA: TGCGCCAGCAGCCGCGACTCTGGGGCCAACGTCCTGACTTTC.

The chain uses TRBV7-3 and TRBJ2-6; D is perhaps TRBD1 (6 bases). Germline loops: CDR1 SGHTA, CDR2 FQGTGA. The CDR3 has 17 residues. The V and J ends lost 1 base and 1 base respectively, with 11 bases between them. The CDR3 protein is CASSLRGLGSGANVLTF. CDR3 in DNA: TGTGCCAGCAGCTTAAGGGGGCTGGGGTCTGGGGCCAACGTCCTGACTTTC.

This clone has only one observation. The chain links TRBV2 to TRBJ2-7; D possibly corresponds to TRBD1 (6 bases). CDR1 is SNHLY and CDR2 is FYNNEI in the germline V gene. V was clipped by 6 bases and J by 6 bases, with 21 bases between them. The CDR3 spans 15 residues. This CDR3 is CASRDRSQHHIEQYF. The CDR3, as DNA: TGTGCCAGCAGAGACAGGTCCCAACATCACATCGAGCAGTACTTC.

This clone turned up a few times. The chain carries TRBV18 and TRBJ1-3, with TRBD1 as a possible D gene (5 bases). The germline CDR1 and CDR2 sequences are KGHSH and LQKENI. Trimming stripped 0 bases from V and 2 bases from J, with 20 bases between. The CDR3 is 19 residues long. CDR3 in amino acids: CASSPPGGRVGPTGNTIYF. CDR3 nucleotides: TGTGCCAGCTCACCACCGGGGGGTCGGGTAGGTCCTACTGGAAACACCATATATTTT.